This T cell receptor beta chain was recovered during a study of OX40 agonist ivuxolimab in advanced cancers. Looked up from germline, CDR1 is LGHNT and CDR2 is FRNRAP. Trimming took off 3 bases at V and 1 base at J, with 8 bases between the two ends. This CDR3 spans 14 amino acids. Repertoires were generated with immunoSEQ multiplex PCR, while TCRdb's copy carries only in-frame clones and drops some. The table includes about 35,000 clones, around 80% detected once. The sequencing here drew on CD4+ or CD8+ T cells sorted from blood, taken in a trial of the OX40 agonist ivuxolimab. The genes are TRBV12-5 and TRBJ2-3; no firm D call. The clonotype was recovered from an adult with an advanced solid tumor such as melanoma, head and neck, liver or kidney cancer. CDR3 residues: CASGFPDGTDTQYF. In DNA, the CDR3 is TGTGCTAGTGGTTTTCCGGACGGCACAGATACGCAGTATTTT. The complete variable domain, with remaining parts taken from reference TRBV12-5 and TRBJ2-3, reads DARVTQTPRHKVTEMGQEVTMRCQPILGHNTVFWYRQTMMQGLELLAYFRNRAPLDDSGMPKDRFSAEMPDATLATLKIQPSEPRDSAVYFCASGFPDGTDTQYFGPGTRLTVL.